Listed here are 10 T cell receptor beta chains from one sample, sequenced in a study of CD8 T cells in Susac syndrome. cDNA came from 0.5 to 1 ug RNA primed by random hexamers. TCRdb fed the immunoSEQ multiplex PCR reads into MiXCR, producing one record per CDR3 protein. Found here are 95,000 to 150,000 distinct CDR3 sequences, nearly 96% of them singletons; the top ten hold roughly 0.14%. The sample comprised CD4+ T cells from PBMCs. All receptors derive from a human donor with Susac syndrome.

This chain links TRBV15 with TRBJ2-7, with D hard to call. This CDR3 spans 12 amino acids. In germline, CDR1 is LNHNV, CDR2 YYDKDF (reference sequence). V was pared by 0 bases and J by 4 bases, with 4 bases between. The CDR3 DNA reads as TGTGCCACCAGCAGAGAGGGGTACGAGCAGTACTTC. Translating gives CATSREGYEQYF. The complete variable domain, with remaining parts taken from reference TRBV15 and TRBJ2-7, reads DAMVIQNPRYQVTQFGKPVTLSCSQTLNHNVMYWYQQKSSQAPKLLFHYYDKDFNNEADTPDNFQSRRPNTSFCFLDIRSPGLGDTAMYLCATSREGYEQYFGPGTRLTVT.

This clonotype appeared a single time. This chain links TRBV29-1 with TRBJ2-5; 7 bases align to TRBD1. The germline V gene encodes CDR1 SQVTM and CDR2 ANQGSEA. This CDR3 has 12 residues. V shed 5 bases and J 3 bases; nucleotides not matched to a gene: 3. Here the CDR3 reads CSVKQGKETQYF. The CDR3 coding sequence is TGCAGCGTTAAACAGGGGAAAGAGACCCAGTACTTC.

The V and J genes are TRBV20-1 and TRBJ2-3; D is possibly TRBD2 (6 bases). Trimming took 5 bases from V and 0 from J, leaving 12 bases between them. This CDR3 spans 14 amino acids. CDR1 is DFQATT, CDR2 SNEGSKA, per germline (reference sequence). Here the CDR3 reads CSAAGNPSTDTQYF. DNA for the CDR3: TGCAGTGCTGCGGGGAACCCCAGCACAGATACGCAGTATTTT.

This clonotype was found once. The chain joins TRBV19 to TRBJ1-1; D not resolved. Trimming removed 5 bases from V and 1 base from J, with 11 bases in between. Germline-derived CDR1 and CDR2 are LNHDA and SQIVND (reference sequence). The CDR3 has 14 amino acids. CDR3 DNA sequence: TGTGCCAGTAGTCCTCGGAACTCGAACACTGAAGCTTTCTTT. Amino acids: CASSPRNSNTEAFF.

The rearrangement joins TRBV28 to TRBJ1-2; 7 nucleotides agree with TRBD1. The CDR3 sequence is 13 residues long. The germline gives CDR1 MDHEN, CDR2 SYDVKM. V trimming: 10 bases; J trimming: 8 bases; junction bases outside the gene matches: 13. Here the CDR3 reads CAIHDSGGGGYTF. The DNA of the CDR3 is TGTGCCATCCACGACTCAGGGGGAGGAGGCTACACCTTC.

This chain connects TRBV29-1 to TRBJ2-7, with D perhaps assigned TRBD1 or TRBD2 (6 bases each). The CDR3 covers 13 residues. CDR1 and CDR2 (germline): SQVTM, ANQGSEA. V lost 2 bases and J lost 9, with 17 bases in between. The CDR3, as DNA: TGCAGCGTTGAAAGCACAGGGTGGCGGGGGCAGTACTTC. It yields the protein CSVESTGWRGQYF.

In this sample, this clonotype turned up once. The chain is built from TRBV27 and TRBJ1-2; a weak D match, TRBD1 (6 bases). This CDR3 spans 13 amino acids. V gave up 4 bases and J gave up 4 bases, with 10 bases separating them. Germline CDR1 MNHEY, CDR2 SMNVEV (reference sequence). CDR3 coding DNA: TGTGCCAGCAGTTCGACAGGAAGCTATGGCTACACCTTC. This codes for CASSSTGSYGYTF.

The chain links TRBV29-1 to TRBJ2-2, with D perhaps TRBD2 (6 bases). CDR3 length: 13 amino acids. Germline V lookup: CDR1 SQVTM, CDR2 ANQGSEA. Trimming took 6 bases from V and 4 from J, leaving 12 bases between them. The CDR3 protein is CSVRRDFTGELFF. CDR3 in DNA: TGCAGCGTCCGGAGGGACTTCACCGGGGAGCTGTTTTTT.

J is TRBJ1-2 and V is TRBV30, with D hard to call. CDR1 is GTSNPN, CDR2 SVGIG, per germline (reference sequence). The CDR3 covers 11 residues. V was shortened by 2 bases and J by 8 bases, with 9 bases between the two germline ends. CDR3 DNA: TGTGCCTGGAGTAAGGGTTTGGGCTACACCTTC. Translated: CAWSKGLGYTF.

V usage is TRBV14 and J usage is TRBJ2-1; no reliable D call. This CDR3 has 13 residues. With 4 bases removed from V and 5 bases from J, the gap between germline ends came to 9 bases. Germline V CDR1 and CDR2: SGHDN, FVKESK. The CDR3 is CASSLKVDNEQFF. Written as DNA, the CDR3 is TGTGCCAGCAGCCTGAAAGTCGACAATGAGCAGTTCTTC.